A selection of T cell receptor beta chains follows, all from one sample in a study of cytomegalovirus exposure and HLA in healthy donors. TCRdb keeps only in-frame clones here, not all; method: immunoSEQ multiplex PCR. The sample carries about 140,000 clones, roughly 76% recorded once. The specimen was PBMCs. The receptors were sampled from a female donor in good health and CMV-seronegative. Each CDR3 is given with its conserved first and last residue. The D gene is left open where the match is weak. The size entry is marked missing in some rows and otherwise reads once, few, many or a size class.

j_call clone_size v_call d_call cdr3_aa cdr3_nt
TRBJ2-3 - TRBV6-5 TRBD2 CASSRLAGGDTQYF TGTGCCAGCAGTCGGTTAGCGGGAGGAGATACGCAGTATTTT
TRBJ2-1 - TRBV27 TRBD1 CASSPDRARYNEQFF TGTGCCAGCAGTCCGGACAGGGCCAGGTACAATGAGCAGTTCTTC
TRBJ2-7 once TRBV5-1 TRBD1 CASSPLDRGRDEQYF TGCGCCAGCAGCCCCTTGGACAGGGGAAGGGACGAGCAGTACTTC
TRBJ2-5 - TRBV30 - CAWRGGGETQYF TGTGCCTGGAGAGGAGGGGGCGAGACCCAGTACTTC
TRBJ1-2 few TRBV5-4 TRBD1 CASSWRTGGYTF TGTGCCAGCAGCTGGAGGACAGGCGGCTACACCTTC
TRBJ1-1 - TRBV4-1 - CASSQDRAGLNTEAFF TGCGCCAGCAGCCAAGATCGGGCGGGATTGAACACTGAAGCTTTCTTT
TRBJ2-2 - TRBV29-1 - CSAAGQTGELFF TGCAGCGCCGCGGGACAGACCGGGGAGCTGTTTTTT
TRBJ2-1 - TRBV4-2 - CASSQDLASLEYNEQFF TGTGCCAGCAGCCAAGATCTAGCTTCTTTGGAGTACAATGAGCAGTTCTTC
TRBJ2-3 - TRBV10-3 TRBD2 CAISGTSGRADTQYF TGTGCCATCAGTGGGACTAGCGGGAGGGCAGATACGCAGTATTTT
TRBJ1-1 few TRBV29-1 TRBD1 CSVGQGNTEAFF TGCAGCGTTGGACAGGGGAACACTGAAGCTTTCTTT
TRBJ1-5 - TRBV4-1 - CASSPQTGYSNQPQHF TGCGCCAGCAGCCCTCAGACAGGCTATAGCAATCAGCCCCAGCATTTT
TRBJ2-7 - TRBV7-9 TRBD1 CASSLADRGVEQYF TGTGCCAGCAGCTTAGCGGACAGGGGGGTCGAGCAGTACTTC
TRBJ2-5 - TRBV7-9 TRBD2 CASSLGLAGEQKETQYF TGTGCCAGCAGCCTTGGACTAGCGGGGGAACAGAAAGAGACCCAGTACTTC
TRBJ2-3 - TRBV7-9 TRBD1 CANSFPRDSDSYTQYF TGTGCCAACTCCTTTCCCCGGGACAGTGATTCTTATACGCAGTATTTT
TRBJ2-3 - TRBV6-1 - CASRLEGGDTQYF TGTGCCAGCAGGTTAGAGGGTGGAGATACGCAGTATTTT
TRBJ2-7 - TRBV28 - CASRPGTMYEQYF TGTGCCAGCAGACCCGGGACAATGTACGAGCAGTACTTC
TRBJ1-3 few TRBV9 TRBD1 CASSVGTGNSGNTIYF TGTGCCAGCAGCGTAGGGACAGGGAACTCTGGAAACACCATATATTTT
TRBJ2-7 - TRBV11-3 - CASSLDPRAEQYF TGTGCCAGCAGCTTAGATCCCAGGGCCGAGCAGTACTTC
TRBJ2-7 - TRBV7-6 TRBD2 CASSRWLTSGSSSYEQYF TGTGCCAGCAGCCGTTGGTTGACTAGCGGGTCCAGCTCCTACGAGCAGTACTTC
TRBJ1-1 - TRBV10-3 - CAISGSQGETEAFF TGTGCCATCAGTGGTTCACAGGGAGAGACTGAAGCTTTCTTT
TRBJ2-7 - TRBV5-1 TRBD2 CASSLEAGAGEQYF TGCGCCAGCAGCTTGGAAGCGGGAGCGGGCGAGCAGTACTTC
TRBJ2-1 once TRBV6-1 TRBD1 CASSEWGQGLREQFF TGTGCCAGCAGTGAATGGGGACAGGGTTTAAGGGAGCAGTTCTTC
TRBJ1-1 - TRBV28 - CASSLPRQETAEAFF TGTGCCAGCAGCCTTCCAAGACAGGAAACGGCTGAAGCTTTCTTT
TRBJ2-5 - TRBV7-9 - CASSLESGAGETQYF TGTGCCAGCAGCTTAGAGTCTGGAGCCGGGGAGACCCAGTACTTC
TRBJ1-6 - TRBV28 TRBD1 CASSLGTGEISPLHF TGTGCCAGCAGTCTAGGGACAGGCGAGATTTCACCCCTCCACTTT
TRBJ2-7 - TRBV6-5 TRBD1 CASSPRGSSYEQYF TGTGCCAGCAGCCCCAGGGGGTCTTCCTACGAGCAGTACTTC
TRBJ1-2 - TRBV28 - CASSWANYGYTF TGTGCCAGCAGTTGGGCCAACTATGGCTACACCTTC
TRBJ2-7 - TRBV7-9 TRBD1 CASSHGQGADYEQYF TGTGCCAGCAGTCACGGACAGGGTGCCGACTACGAGCAGTACTTC
TRBJ1-1 - TRBV15 TRBD1 CATSREQQGVTEAFF TGTGCCACCAGCAGAGAGCAACAGGGGGTTACTGAAGCTTTCTTT
TRBJ2-1 once TRBV6-1 TRBD1 CASSDRDRVQDEQFF TGTGCCAGCAGTGATCGGGACAGGGTGCAAGACGAGCAGTTCTTC
TRBJ2-1 - TRBV29-1 TRBD2 CSVGVSGSSYNEQFF TGCAGCGTTGGGGTTAGCGGGAGCTCCTACAATGAGCAGTTCTTC
TRBJ2-7 - TRBV4-1 TRBD2 CASSQAASGRAYEQYF TGCGCCAGCAGCCAAGCAGCTAGCGGGAGGGCCTACGAGCAGTACTTC
TRBJ2-7 once TRBV29-1 - CSVEHLPPGGRKREQYF TGCAGCGTTGAACACCTTCCTCCCGGGGGGCGAAAACGCGAGCAGTACTTC
TRBJ2-3 - TRBV5-1 - CASSSAGPSTDTQYF TGCGCCAGCAGCTCAGCGGGCCCAAGCACAGATACGCAGTATTTT
TRBJ1-1 - TRBV28 - CATLNTEAFF TGTGCCACCTTAAACACTGAAGCTTTCTTT
TRBJ1-4 once TRBV6-1 - CASSGLSFGKLFF TGTGCCAGCAGTGGTCTTTCATTCGGAAAACTGTTTTTT
TRBJ1-2 - TRBV21-1 - CASLRGGFYGYTF TGTGCCAGCTTAAGAGGGGGCTTCTATGGCTACACCTTC
TRBJ2-7 few TRBV7-9 - CASSSPGTTQGEQYF TGTGCCAGCAGCTCCCCAGGGACAACGCAAGGGGAGCAGTACTTC
TRBJ1-4 few TRBV5-5 - CASSLGSLQEKLFF TGTGCCAGCAGCCTGGGATCCCTTCAGGAAAAACTGTTTTTT
TRBJ2-1 - TRBV4-1 TRBD2 CASSQPYLSGRSGNEQFF TGCGCCAGCAGCCAACCCTACCTTAGCGGGAGGTCAGGCAATGAGCAGTTCTTC
TRBJ1-5 - TRBV28 TRBD1 CASSSGTGVWQPQHF TGTGCCAGCAGTTCTGGGACAGGGGTCTGGCAGCCCCAGCATTTT
TRBJ2-7 - TRBV2 TRBD2 CAAGTSGSYEQYF TGTGCCGCCGGGACTAGCGGTTCCTACGAGCAGTACTTC
TRBJ1-2 - TRBV5-6 - CASSLGRSRYGYTF TGTGCCAGCAGCTTGGGTCGGAGCCGCTATGGCTACACCTTC
TRBJ2-7 many TRBV6-5 - CASRPGLGRYEQYF TGTGCCAGCAGGCCGGGACTGGGACGCTACGAGCAGTACTTC
TRBJ1-4 - TRBV28 - CASSLSQAPNEKLFF TGTGCCAGCAGTTTGAGCCAGGCCCCTAATGAAAAACTGTTTTTT
TRBJ2-3 - TRBV2 - CATSTSTDTQYF TGTGCCACGTCGACAAGCACAGATACGCAGTATTTT
TRBJ2-1 - TRBV7-9 TRBD2 CASSWSSGRDEQFF TGTGCCAGCTCCTGGTCTAGCGGGAGGGATGAGCAGTTCTTC
TRBJ1-5 - TRBV19 TRBD1 CASSHRDSSNQPQHF TGTGCCAGTAGCCACCGGGACAGTAGCAATCAGCCCCAGCATTTT
TRBJ1-2 - TRBV27 TRBD1 CASSLGTALSAGYTF TGTGCCAGCAGTCTCGGGACAGCTCTCTCGGCTGGCTACACCTTC
TRBJ2-5 - TRBV6-1 - CASIISTQETQYF TGTGCCAGCATTATTAGCACCCAAGAGACCCAGTACTTC
TRBJ1-1 - TRBV28 - CASRRVREAFF TGTGCCAGCAGGCGCGTGCGCGAAGCTTTCTTT
TRBJ2-7 - TRBV5-1 - CASRQSATYEQYF TGCGCCAGCAGACAAAGCGCGACCTACGAGCAGTACTTC
TRBJ1-1 - TRBV7-9 - CASSIPGVNTEAFF TGTGCCAGCAGCATACCAGGGGTGAACACTGAAGCTTTCTTT
TRBJ2-7 - TRBV28 TRBD2 CASSLGGLAEIYEQYF TGTGCCAGCAGTTTAGGGGGACTAGCGGAGATCTACGAGCAGTACTTC
TRBJ1-1 - TRBV5-8 - CASSPRRDTEAFF TGTGCCAGCAGCCCCCGACGGGACACTGAAGCTTTCTTT